A single sample gave rise to the 32 T cell receptor beta chains below, sequenced in a study of cytomegalovirus exposure and HLA in healthy donors. PCR employed 60 Vbeta and 13 Jbeta primers. The repertoire was sequenced with immunoSEQ multiplex PCR; TCRdb's copy has only in-frame clones and lacks some. The table shows approximately 120,000 clones, with 72% occurring only once. The sample consisted of PBMCs. The source of these receptors is a man aged 25-45 years in good health and CMV-seronegative.

This clone occurred a few times. V and J are TRBV27 and TRBJ2-7; the match to TRBD2 covers 10 bases. This CDR3 contains 20 residues. V gave up 2 bases and J gave up 1 base; unmatched junction bases: 17. Germline V gene data show CDR1 as MNHEY and CDR2 as SMNVEV (reference sequence). CDR3 bases: TGTGCCAGCAGTTTAGGGTCGTGGGCTAGCGGGGGCACTTTTTCCTACGAGCAGTACTTC. This codes for CASSLGSWASGGTFSYEQYF.

V and J are TRBV5-8 and TRBJ2-5, with D perhaps TRBD2 (6 bases). The V and J ends lost 4 bases and 0 bases respectively, with 10 bases between them. CDR1 is SGHTS, CDR2 YDEGEE, per germline. CDR3 length: 14 residues. CDR3 region: CASSGGVYQETQYF. The CDR3 coding sequence is TGTGCCAGCAGCGGCGGGGTGTACCAAGAGACCCAGTACTTC.

The rearrangement links TRBV10-1 to TRBJ1-6, with 8 bases that match TRBD1. The CDR3 has 15 amino acids. CDR1 WNHNN and CDR2 SYGVQD come from the germline V gene (reference sequence). V gave up 2 bases and J gave up 7 bases; unmatched junction bases: 4. In DNA form, the CDR3 reads TGCGCCAGCAGTGAGGGAACAGGGGGGAATTCACCCCTCCACTTT. Translation gives CASSEGTGGNSPLHF.

The chain combines TRBV2 with TRBJ1-1; 8 bases line up with TRBD1. This CDR3 is 13 amino acids long. Germline CDR1 reads SNHLY; CDR2 reads FYNNEI. V dropped 8 bases and J dropped 4; count of bases not matched to a gene: 6. The CDR3 reads CASGQGGATEAFF. The CDR3 DNA reads as TGTGCCAGCGGACAGGGAGGGGCCACTGAAGCTTTCTTT.

V gene TRBV6-1 combines with J gene TRBJ2-5, with D possibly being TRBD2 (5 bases). The better agreement between TRBJ2-7 and the DNA end casts doubt on the J call. The CDR3 consists of 15 residues. The germline V gene has CDR1 MNHNS and CDR2 SASEGT. The CDR3 DNA reads as TGTGCCAGCAGTGAATGGATGAGGGTTGGGTACGAGCAGTACTTC. Amino acid sequence: CASSEWMRVGYEQYF.

The V and J genes are TRBV10-3 and TRBJ2-5, with 7 bases matching TRBD2. Trimming at V came to 6 bases and at J to 5 bases, leaving 9 bases not matched to a gene. CDR1 and CDR2 from the germline V gene are ENHRY and SYGVKD. The length of the CDR3 is 14 residues. The CDR3 coding sequence is TGTGCCATCAGGGAAGCGGGGTTCAGGGAGACCCAGTACTTC. This translates into CAIREAGFRETQYF.

This clone occurred once. The chain combines TRBV27 with TRBJ1-2, with D unclear. V was cut by 6 bases and J by 3 bases, with 11 bases left in between. This CDR3 has 13 amino acids. Germline CDR1 is MNHEY and CDR2 is SMNVEV (reference sequence). The DNA of the CDR3 is TGTGCCAGCAGCCTCGGGGTAGACTATGGCTACACCTTC. It is translated as CASSLGVDYGYTF.

The rearrangement uses TRBV9 and TRBJ2-2; weak D call: TRBD2 (7 bases). Germline assignment: CDR1 SGDLS and CDR2 YYNGEE. This CDR3 comprises 16 residues. V gave up 0 bases and J gave up 4 bases, with 13 bases separating them. The CDR3 here is CASSVVGGAGTGELFF. The CDR3 DNA sequence: TGTGCCAGCAGCGTAGTAGGGGGGGCCGGCACCGGGGAGCTGTTTTTT.

The gene calls are TRBV2 and TRBJ2-4; TRBD2 agrees at 9 bases. J gave up 1 base and V 3 bases, and 4 bases lay outside the gene matches. The CDR3 is 16 residues long. From germline, CDR1 is SNHLY and CDR2 FYNNEI. The CDR3 here is CASSDPRGGAKNIQYF. CDR3 in DNA: TGTGCCAGCAGTGACCCGCGGGGGGGGGCCAAAAACATTCAGTACTTC.

V usage is TRBV2 and J usage is TRBJ2-4; 12 positions match TRBD2. CDR1 and CDR2 from the germline V gene are SNHLY and FYNNEI. This CDR3 is 14 amino acids long. With 6 bases clipped from V and 9 bases from J, the junction kept 6 bases outside the gene matches. CDR3 nucleotides: TGTGCCAGCAGCCTAGCGGGGGGGGCCGGCATTCAGTACTTC. Translating gives CASSLAGGAGIQYF.

The chain is built from TRBV9 and TRBJ1-2; unclear D gene. Deletions cut 3 bases from V and 3 bases from J, with 9 bases between. From germline, CDR1 is SGDLS and CDR2 YYNGEE. CDR3 length: 13 residues. The DNA for the CDR3 is TGTGCCAGCAGCGCCGGTCGGGACTATGGCTACACCTTC. This translates into CASSAGRDYGYTF. The whole variable domain, filled in from reference TRBV9 and TRBJ1-2, reads DSGVTQTPKHLITATGQRVTLRCSPRSGDLSVYWYQQSLDQGLQFLIQYYNGEERAKGNILERFSAQQFPDLHSELNLSSLELGDSALYFCASSAGRDYGYTFGSGTRLTVV.

This clone was picked up a small number of times. CDR3 sequence (DNA): TGTGCCAGTAGTATTTCAGGTCTGGGGCTTACCTATGGCTACACCTTC. The encoded protein is CASSISGLGLTYGYTF. The genes are TRBV19 and TRBJ1-2, with a possible D match to TRBD1 (5 bases). The CDR3 sequence is 16 residues long. Germline assignment: CDR1 LNHDA and CDR2 SQIVND (reference sequence). V dropped 3 bases and J dropped 4 bases, with 18 bases sitting between them.

V and J are TRBV27 and TRBJ2-7; 12 bases align to TRBD2. Germline V gene data show CDR1 as MNHEY and CDR2 as SMNVEV (reference sequence). The CDR3 has 14 residues. Unmatched junction bases numbered 3, after V lost 7 bases and J lost 2 bases. CDR3 nucleotides: TGTGCCAGCACGACTAGCGGGGGCCCCTACGAGCAGTACTTC. Translated, it gives CASTTSGGPYEQYF.

The rearrangement joins TRBV6-6 to TRBJ2-7, with D maybe TRBD1 (6 bases). The CDR3 is 15 residues long. The ends were cut back, 5 bases at V and 0 bases at J, with 14 bases in the middle. Germline V CDR1 and CDR2: MNHNY, SVGAGI (reference sequence). The CDR3 reads CASSTTGRPSYEQYF. Here the CDR3 DNA reads TGTGCCAGCAGTACCACAGGGAGACCCTCCTACGAGCAGTACTTC.

The chain has TRBV19 and TRBJ2-6, with D hard to call. CDR1 and CDR2 from the germline V gene are LNHDA and SQIVND (reference sequence). V lost 3 bases to trimming and J lost 2 bases, with 5 bases between them. The CDR3 extends over 14 amino acids. CDR3 residues: CASSMEPGANVLTF. Written as DNA, the CDR3 is TGTGCCAGTAGTATGGAGCCTGGGGCCAACGTCCTGACTTTC.

Only one count was recorded for this clone. This rearrangement joins TRBV4-2 to TRBJ1-1; tentatively, D is TRBD1 (5 bases). This CDR3 spans 15 amino acids. V dropped 0 bases and J dropped 0 bases, with 8 bases sitting between them. Germline CDR1 reads LGHNA; CDR2 reads YNFKEQ. CDR3 coding DNA: TGTGCCAGCAGCCAAGAGCGACAGTTGAACACTGAAGCTTTCTTT. This gives the protein CASSQERQLNTEAFF.

The J gene is TRBJ2-6, the V gene TRBV11-2; 7 bases fit TRBD1. The V gene end was trimmed by 1 base and the J gene end by 0 bases; junction bases not matched to a gene: 9. The CDR3 sequence is 19 residues long. The germline CDR1 and CDR2 sequences are SGHAT and FQNNGV. CDR3 in amino acids: CASSLVGGQSGSGANVLTF. In DNA form, the CDR3 reads TGTGCCAGCAGCTTAGTTGGGGGACAGTCGGGCTCTGGGGCCAACGTCCTGACTTTC.

V and J are TRBV4-1 and TRBJ1-2, with TRBD1 matching over 8 bases. The V and J ends lost 3 bases and 2 bases, in that order; junction bases with no gene match: 5. Germline CDR1 is MGHRA and CDR2 is YSYEKL. The CDR3 contains 15 residues. The CDR3 region is CASSQRGQGNYGYTF. In DNA, the CDR3 is TGCGCCAGCAGCCAGAGAGGACAGGGAAACTATGGCTACACCTTC.

V usage is TRBV6-5 and J usage is TRBJ1-1, with D unresolved. Germline V gives CDR1 MNHEY, CDR2 SVGAGI. Deletions cut 3 bases from V and 1 base from J, with 9 bases between. The length of the CDR3 is 14 residues. CDR3 sequence: CASSYSDWNTEAFF. For the CDR3, the DNA is TGTGCCAGCAGTTATTCTGACTGGAACACTGAAGCTTTCTTT.

The rearrangement uses TRBV4-1 and TRBJ1-1, with D uncertain. Deletions cut 1 base from V and 1 base from J, with 16 bases between. The CDR3 length is 17 residues. Germline V gene data show CDR1 as MGHRA and CDR2 as YSYEKL. As DNA, the CDR3 is TGCGCCAGCAGCCAAGGACTACTTCAGGCAGAGAACACTGAAGCTTTCTTT. This codes for CASSQGLLQAENTEAFF.

This chain uses TRBV19 with TRBJ1-6; D gene uncertain. Germline V lookup: CDR1 LNHDA, CDR2 SQIVND (reference sequence). This CDR3 region has 16 residues. The germline V and J ends were trimmed by 5 bases and 0 bases, with 11 bases remaining between them. CDR3 sequence reads: CASSPTAHSYNSPLHF. The CDR3 DNA is TGTGCCAGTAGTCCAACAGCCCACTCCTATAATTCACCCCTCCACTTT.

The V and J genes are TRBV4-2 and TRBJ1-5; D is undetermined. The length of the CDR3 is 14 residues. With 0 bases removed from V and 1 base from J, the gap between germline ends came to 4 bases. CDR1 LGHNA and CDR2 YNFKEQ come from the germline V gene. This CDR3 reads CASSQDASNQPQHF. The CDR3, as DNA: TGTGCCAGCAGCCAAGATGCGAGCAATCAGCCCCAGCATTTT.

V gene TRBV29-1 combines with J gene TRBJ2-2; TRBD1 is a possible D gene (5 bases). Germline CDR1 and CDR2: SQVTM and ANQGSEA. CDR3 length: 14 residues. The V gene lost 3 bases and the J gene lost 0 bases, with 8 bases spanning the gap. CDR3 DNA sequence: TGCAGCGTTGACGGACAAGCGAACACCGGGGAGCTGTTTTTT. This gives the protein CSVDGQANTGELFF.

V gene TRBV29-1 combines with J gene TRBJ2-7; 8 nucleotides agree with TRBD1. This CDR3 region has 15 residues. Losses at the gene ends were 0 bases for V and 2 bases for J; bases not matched to a gene: 6. CDR1 is SQVTM and CDR2 is ANQGSEA in the germline V gene. CDR3 bases: TGCAGCGTTGAAGATCAGGCAGGGGGCCCCTACGAGCAGTACTTC. Protein product: CSVEDQAGGPYEQYF.

The genes are TRBV28 and TRBJ2-7, with 8 bases identical to TRBD2. CDR1 and CDR2 from the germline V gene are MDHEN and SYDVKM. The J segment lost 4 bases and the V segment lost 6 bases, leaving 8 bases of the junction unmatched. CDR3 size: 14 residues. The CDR3 region has the DNA TGTGCCAGCAGATCAACTAGCGGACCTTACGAGCAGTACTTC. Its protein product is CASRSTSGPYEQYF. The whole variable domain, remainder taken from reference TRBV28 and TRBJ2-7, is DVKVTQSSRYLVKRTGEKVFLECVQDMDHENMFWYRQDPGLGLRLIYFSYDVKMKEKGDIPEGYSVSREKKERFSLILESASTNQTSMYLCASRSTSGPYEQYFGPGTRLTVT.

V is TRBV6-1 and J is TRBJ2-7; D is possibly TRBD1 (6 bases). Germline-derived CDR1 and CDR2 are MNHNS and SASEGT. CDR3 length: 14 residues. Between the trimmed V and J ends, which lost 7 bases and 4 bases, there was a span of 17 bases. The CDR3 loop reads CASTEQGVGYEQYF. In DNA form, the CDR3 reads TGTGCCAGCACAGAACAGGGTGTGGGATACGAGCAGTACTTC.

This rearrangement joins TRBV2 to TRBJ2-3; D is ambiguous. The CDR3 extends over 16 amino acids. Germline CDR1 SNHLY, CDR2 FYNNEI. V was clipped by 2 bases and J by 0 bases, with 12 bases between them. CDR3 DNA sequence: TGTGCCAGCAGTGAAAACCGTGTCACTAGCACAGATACGCAGTATTTT. Translation gives CASSENRVTSTDTQYF.

The CDR3 coding sequence is TGCAGTGCTAGGAGGGGGCACGAGCAGTACTTC. Translating gives CSARRGHEQYF. The rearrangement joins TRBV20-1 to TRBJ2-7; 7 bases align to TRBD1. CDR1 DFQATT and CDR2 SNEGSKA come from the germline V gene (reference sequence). V lost 3 bases and J lost 5; bases outside the gene matches: 1. The CDR3 loop spans 11 amino acids.

CDR3 DNA sequence: TGTGCCAGCAGTTACAGCGGGTTTGTGGATGGCTACACCTTC. Translating gives CASSYSGFVDGYTF. The gene calls are TRBV6-5 and TRBJ1-2; D is ambiguous. V lost 2 bases to trimming and J lost 6 bases, with 13 bases between them. Germline lookup yields CDR1 MNHEY and CDR2 SVGAGI. The length of the CDR3 is 14 residues.

V is TRBV28 and J is TRBJ1-1; 7 nucleotides line up with TRBD1. Germline V gene lookup returns CDR1 MDHEN and CDR2 SYDVKM. The junction had 8 bases not matched to a gene; V was cut back by 3 bases and J by 7 bases. The length of the CDR3 is 14 residues. The CDR3 sequence is CASSFTVWDSEAFF. CDR3 DNA sequence: TGTGCCAGCAGTTTTACTGTCTGGGACAGTGAAGCTTTCTTT.

The chain joins TRBV10-3 to TRBJ1-2; 10 bases fit TRBD1. CDR3 length equals 16 residues. The germline CDR1 and CDR2 sequences are ENHRY and SYGVKD. Trimming cost V 2 bases and J 8 bases; bases outside gene matches: 11. The CDR3 bases are TGTGCCATCAGTGAGGTCTGGAGACAGGGGGCGGGAGGCTACACCTTC. Translating gives CAISEVWRQGAGGYTF.

V and J are TRBV18 and TRBJ2-3; 9 positions agree with TRBD2. Trimming removed 2 bases from V and 0 bases from J; junction bases left unmatched: 6. Per the germline V gene, CDR1 is KGHSH and CDR2 is LQKENI. The CDR3 sequence is 17 residues long. The CDR3 region has the DNA TGTGCCAGCTCACCAAACGTGGGACTAGCAAGCACAGATACGCAGTATTTT. Its protein is CASSPNVGLASTDTQYF.